The 24 T cell receptor beta chains listed next were all sequenced from one sample in a study of human T cells and chemical hapten exposure. Time point reported: patch test 3, about 24 weeks after DPC sensitization. The treatment: therapeutic diphenylcyclopropenone sensitization with weekly scalp DPC. TCRdb recomputed calls from the RACE reads with MiXCR, one row per CDR3 protein. The sample holds about 200,000 distinct CDR3 sequences, under 25% seen once. The material sequenced was whole blood, taken in connection with sensitization to the hapten diphenylcyclopropenone (DPC). These receptors were collected from a woman aged 40 to 55 with alopecia areata. Some clones in this sample may be carry-over from other donors' samples.

The rearrangement joins TRBV5-4 to TRBJ1-2; D unresolved. Trimming removed 5 bases at V and 3 bases at J, with 14 bases between. Germline values: CDR1 SGHNT, CDR2 YYREEE (reference sequence). The CDR3 is 14 residues long. The CDR3 protein is CASSPQAADYGYTF. The CDR3 nucleotides are TGTGCCAGCAGTCCTCAAGCGGCAGACTATGGCTACACCTTC.

V and J are TRBV7-8 and TRBJ1-2; TRBD1 matches 9 bases. Per germline, CDR1 SGHVS and CDR2 FQNEAQ. There are 14 residues in the CDR3. The V and J ends lost 5 bases and 8 bases, in that order; junction bases with no gene match: 9. CDR3 amino acids: CASSRRQGQGGYTF. The CDR3 region has the DNA TGTGCCAGCAGCAGACGACAGGGACAGGGCGGCTACACCTTC.

There are a few counts of this clonotype. The V call is TRBV5-1, the J call TRBJ1-2, with D possibly being TRBD1 (5 bases). CDR3 length: 15 residues. Germline CDR1 is SGHRS and CDR2 is YFSETQ. Trimming cost V 6 bases and J 8 bases, with 23 bases left between them. CDR3 residues: CASNRGTTDIQGYTF. CDR3 sequence (DNA): TGCGCCAGCAATCGAGGGACTACAGACATCCAGGGCTACACCTTC.

This clonotype was seen more than once but under ten times. The chain carries TRBV15 and TRBJ1-2; D gene ambiguous. Per germline, CDR1 LNHNV and CDR2 YYDKDF (reference sequence). The CDR3 length is 13 residues. Trimming took off 0 bases at V and 10 bases at J, with 12 bases between the two ends. CDR3: CATSRDPNTIYTF. The DNA of the CDR3 is TGTGCCACCAGCAGAGACCCGAACACAATCTACACCTTC.

V is TRBV11-3 and J is TRBJ2-2; D possibly corresponds to TRBD2 (6 bases). The V and J ends lost 5 bases and 5 bases respectively, with 15 bases between them. The germline V gene has CDR1 SGHNT and CDR2 YENEEA. CDR3 length: 15 residues. The CDR3: CASSPRAGWTGELFF. CDR3 in DNA: TGTGCCAGCAGCCCGAGGGCGGGATGGACCGGGGAGCTGTTTTTT.

This chain connects TRBV5-1 to TRBJ2-7, with TRBD1 matching over 10 bases. The CDR3 consists of 14 residues. V trimming: 3 bases; J trimming: 5 bases; junction bases outside the gene matches: 5. Germline V gene sequence: CDR1 SGHRS, CDR2 YFSETQ. The CDR3 coding sequence is TGCGCCAGCAGCTCGGGGACAGGGGTGAACGAGCAGTACTTC. It yields the protein CASSSGTGVNEQYF.

This clonotype was found a few times. The J gene is TRBJ1-3, the V gene TRBV28; 8 bases map to TRBD1. CDR1 is MDHEN, CDR2 SYDVKM, per germline. Losses at the gene ends were 3 bases for V and 2 bases for J; bases not matched to a gene: 3. The CDR3 contains 15 residues. The CDR3, as DNA: TGTGCCAGCAGTTTCCAGGGGGCAGCTGGAAACACCATATATTTT. Its translation: CASSFQGAAGNTIYF.

The chain uses TRBV7-2 and TRBJ1-1; D ambiguous. Germline CDR1 SGHTA, CDR2 FQGNSA. The CDR3 sequence is 14 residues long. V shed 1 base and J shed 4 bases, with 10 bases lying between them. The CDR3 region has the DNA TGTGCCAGCAGCTTAGACACCCCCTCCACTGAAGCTTTCTTT. As protein: CASSLDTPSTEAFF.

This clonotype was seen more than once but under ten times. This rearrangement joins TRBV7-2 to TRBJ2-5; D gene uncertain. Germline values: CDR1 SGHTA, CDR2 FQGNSA. CDR3 size: 15 residues. With 4 bases removed from V and 9 bases from J, the gap between germline ends came to 21 bases. The CDR3 loop reads CASSSSSPLAQAQYF. In nucleotides, the CDR3 is TGTGCCAGCAGCTCTAGTTCCCCACTTGCCCAGGCCCAGTACTTC.

The chain employs TRBV29-1 and TRBJ1-1; D remains ambiguous. From germline, CDR1 is SQVTM and CDR2 ANQGSEA. V was cut by 7 bases and J by 4 bases, with 10 bases left in between. This CDR3 contains 11 residues. CDR3 DNA sequence: TGCAGCGCCACTCAGAGCACTGAAGCTTTCTTT. This sequence encodes CSATQSTEAFF.

The V call is TRBV25-1, the J call TRBJ1-6; D not certain. This CDR3 spans 15 amino acids. Trimming left V 1 base short and J 9 bases short, with 13 bases between. The germline V gene encodes CDR1 MGHDK and CDR2 SYGVNS. CDR3 nucleotides: TGTGCCAGCAGTGAATCCCCCGGACGCGCTTCACCCCTCCACTTT. Protein: CASSESPGRASPLHF.

This chain connects TRBV7-2 to TRBJ1-4, with 8 bases fitting TRBD1. This CDR3 spans 16 amino acids. The germline V gene encodes CDR1 SGHTA and CDR2 FQGNSA. Trimming removed 1 base from V and 7 bases from J; junction bases left unmatched: 8. The CDR3 DNA sequence: TGTGCCAGCAGCTTAGGGGCCAGGGGGCTCGGTGAAAAACTGTTTTTT. It yields the protein CASSLGARGLGEKLFF.

The chain is built from TRBV28 and TRBJ2-1; D is possibly TRBD1 (5 bases). V was cut by 2 bases and J by 6 bases, with 8 bases left in between. This CDR3 has 13 amino acids. Germline V gene lookup returns CDR1 MDHEN and CDR2 SYDVKM. The CDR3 here is CASSLRQSNEQFF. In DNA form, the CDR3 reads TGTGCCAGCAGTTTAAGACAGTCCAATGAGCAGTTCTTC.

This clonotype was seen just once. V gene TRBV3-1 combines with J gene TRBJ2-5, with TRBD2 matching over 7 bases. The CDR3 contains 15 residues. Germline-derived CDR1 and CDR2 are LGHDT and YNNKEL (reference sequence). After removal of 2 bases from V and 2 bases from J, the junction contained 5 bases not matched to a gene. CDR3 sequence reads: CASSQSAGPQETQYF. The CDR3 DNA reads as TGTGCCAGCAGCCAATCAGCGGGGCCACAAGAGACCCAGTACTTC.

V and J are TRBV7-4 and TRBJ2-5; 10 nucleotides line up with TRBD2. The V segment lost 5 bases and the J segment 3 bases; nucleotides outside the gene matches: 12. Germline CDR1 reads SGHVT; CDR2 reads SQSDAQ. The CDR3 has 17 amino acids. The CDR3 spells CASSPYGLAETEETQYF. The CDR3 bases are TGTGCCAGCAGCCCTTACGGACTAGCGGAGACCGAAGAGACCCAGTACTTC.

This clonotype was counted between two and nine times. The CDR3 DNA is TGTGCCAGCAGCCCCCGGAGCAACAGGCCTACCTACGAGCAGTACTTC. It is translated as CASSPRSNRPTYEQYF. The J gene is TRBJ2-7, the V gene TRBV3-1, with D possibly TRBD1 on 5 matching bases. CDR1 is LGHDT, CDR2 YNNKEL, per germline (reference sequence). The CDR3 consists of 16 residues. Trimming took 4 bases from V and 2 from J, leaving 18 bases between them.

This clonotype was counted only a few times. This chain uses TRBV6-2 or TRBV6-3 with TRBJ1-5, with TRBD1 matching 9 bases. Germline trimming cut 6 bases from V and 7 bases from J; bases unmatched to any gene: 4. Germline V gene lookup returns CDR1 MNHEY and CDR2 SVGEGT. This CDR3 is 13 amino acids long. The CDR3 spells CASRRDRVQPQHF. Written as DNA, the CDR3 is TGTGCCAGCAGGAGGGACAGGGTGCAGCCCCAGCATTTT.

This clonotype was seen only a few times. The V gene is TRBV28, the J gene TRBJ2-7; TRBD1 might be the D (6 bases). CDR3 size: 13 residues. Between the trimmed V and J ends, which lost 6 bases and 3 bases, there was a span of 12 bases. CDR1 and CDR2 from the germline V gene are MDHEN and SYDVKM. CDR3 DNA: TGTGCCAGCAGGGTGGACAGTTACTACGAGCAGTACTTC. Translation: CASRVDSYYEQYF.

This clonotype was seen a handful of times. The V call is TRBV6-5, the J call TRBJ2-1; D is unresolved. This CDR3 comprises 16 residues. Between the trimmed V and J ends, which lost 0 bases and 3 bases, there was a span of 12 bases. Germline CDR1 MNHEY, CDR2 SVGAGI. The CDR3 reads CASSYSARSFYNEQFF. CDR3 in DNA: TGTGCCAGCAGTTACTCGGCCAGATCATTCTACAATGAGCAGTTCTTC.

This sequence joins TRBV27 and TRBJ1-1; TRBD1 agrees at 7 bases. The CDR3 loop spans 14 amino acids. Germline lookup yields CDR1 MNHEY and CDR2 SMNVEV (reference sequence). The V gene end was trimmed by 4 bases and the J gene end by 0 bases; junction bases not matched to a gene: 2. The CDR3 loop is CASSSTGMNTEAFF. In DNA, the CDR3 is TGTGCCAGCAGTTCGACAGGGATGAACACTGAAGCTTTCTTT.

The sample holds many counts of this clonotype. The V and J genes are TRBV28 and TRBJ2-5, with 7 bases identical to TRBD1. Trimming removed 6 bases from V and 4 bases from J; junction bases left unmatched: 5. Germline V lookup: CDR1 MDHEN, CDR2 SYDVKM. CDR3 length equals 13 residues. The CDR3, as DNA: TGTGCCAGCAGCTTAGGGGGCAGAGAGACCCAGTACTTC. Its protein product is CASSLGGRETQYF.

The genes are TRBV7-8 and TRBJ2-2; 7 bases line up with TRBD1. Germline V CDR1 and CDR2: SGHVS, FQNEAQ. CDR3 length equals 16 residues. With 1 base clipped from V and 7 bases from J, the junction kept 9 bases outside the gene matches. The CDR3, as DNA: TGTGCCAGCAGCTTAGAACCACAGGGGATAGGCGGGGAGCTGTTTTTT. It encodes CASSLEPQGIGGELFF.

This clonotype was picked up a small number of times. V gene TRBV29-1 combines with J gene TRBJ2-7, with D possibly matching TRBD1 (5 bases). CDR3 length: 11 amino acids. CDR1 SQVTM and CDR2 ANQGSEA come from the germline V gene. The V end was cut by 7 bases, the J end by 2 bases, with 9 bases between. This chain's CDR3 is CSATGPYEQYF. Here the CDR3 DNA reads TGCAGCGCCACAGGCCCCTACGAGCAGTACTTC.

This clonotype was picked up a small number of times. The genes are TRBV7-8 and TRBJ1-3, with 9 positions matching TRBD1. The V gene end was trimmed by 5 bases and the J gene end by 2 bases; junction bases not matched to a gene: 10. Germline V gene data show CDR1 as SGHVS and CDR2 as FQNEAQ. This CDR3 comprises 17 residues. The CDR3 region has the DNA TGTGCCAGCAGCATCCAACCGGGACAGGGAGCTGGAAACACCATATATTTT. This translates into CASSIQPGQGAGNTIYF.